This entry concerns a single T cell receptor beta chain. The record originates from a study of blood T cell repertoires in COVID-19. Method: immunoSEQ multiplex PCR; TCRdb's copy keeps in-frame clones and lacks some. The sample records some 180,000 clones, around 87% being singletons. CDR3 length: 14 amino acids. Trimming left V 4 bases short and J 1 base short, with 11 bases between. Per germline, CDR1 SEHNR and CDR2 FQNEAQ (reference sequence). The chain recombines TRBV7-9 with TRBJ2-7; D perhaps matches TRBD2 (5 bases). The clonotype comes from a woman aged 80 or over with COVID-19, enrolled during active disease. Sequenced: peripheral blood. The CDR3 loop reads CASSSRTGSYEQYF. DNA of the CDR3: TGTGCCAGCAGCTCAAGGACTGGATCCTACGAGCAGTACTTC.